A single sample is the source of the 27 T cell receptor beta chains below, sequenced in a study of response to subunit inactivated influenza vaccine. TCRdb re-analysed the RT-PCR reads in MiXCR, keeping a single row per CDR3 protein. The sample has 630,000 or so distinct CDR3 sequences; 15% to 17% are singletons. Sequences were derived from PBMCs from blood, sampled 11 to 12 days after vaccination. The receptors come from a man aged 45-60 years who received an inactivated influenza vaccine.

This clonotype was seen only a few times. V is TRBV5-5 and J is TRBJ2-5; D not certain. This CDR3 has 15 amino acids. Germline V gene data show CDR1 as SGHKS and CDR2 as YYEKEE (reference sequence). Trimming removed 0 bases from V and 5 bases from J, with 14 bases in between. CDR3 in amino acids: CASSLAIAALETQYF. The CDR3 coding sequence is TGTGCCAGCAGCTTGGCCATCGCAGCCCTGGAGACCCAGTACTTC.

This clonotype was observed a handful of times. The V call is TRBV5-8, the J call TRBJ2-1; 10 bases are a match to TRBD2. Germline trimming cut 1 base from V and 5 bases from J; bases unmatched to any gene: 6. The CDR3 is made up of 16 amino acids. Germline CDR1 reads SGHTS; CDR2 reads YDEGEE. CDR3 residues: CASSLFLAGVDNEQFF. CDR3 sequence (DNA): TGTGCCAGCAGCTTGTTCCTAGCGGGAGTCGACAATGAGCAGTTCTTC.

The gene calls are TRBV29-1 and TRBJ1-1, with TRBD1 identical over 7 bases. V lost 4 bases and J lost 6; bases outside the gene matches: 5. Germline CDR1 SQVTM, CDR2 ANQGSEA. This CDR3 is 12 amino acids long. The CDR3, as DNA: TGCAGCGTTGTTGGGGACAGCCCTGAAGCTTTCTTT. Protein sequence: CSVVGDSPEAFF.

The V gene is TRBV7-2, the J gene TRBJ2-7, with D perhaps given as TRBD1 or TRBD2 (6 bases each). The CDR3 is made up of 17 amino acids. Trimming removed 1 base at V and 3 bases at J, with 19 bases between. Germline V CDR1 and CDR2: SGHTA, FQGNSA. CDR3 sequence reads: CASSLGGASIRVYEQYF. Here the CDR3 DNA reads TGTGCCAGCAGCTTAGGGGGGGCCTCCATCAGGGTCTACGAGCAGTACTTC.

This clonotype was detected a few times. The CDR3 nucleotides read TGTGCCAGCAGCCAACCCGGACAGGGGGGAGCCAAAAACATTCAGTACTTC. This codes for CASSQPGQGGAKNIQYF. The chain carries TRBV4-2 and TRBJ2-4; 10 bases fit TRBD1. The germline V gene has CDR1 LGHNA and CDR2 YNFKEQ. CDR3 size: 17 residues. V lost 2 bases, J lost 0 bases, and 4 bases stayed unmatched.

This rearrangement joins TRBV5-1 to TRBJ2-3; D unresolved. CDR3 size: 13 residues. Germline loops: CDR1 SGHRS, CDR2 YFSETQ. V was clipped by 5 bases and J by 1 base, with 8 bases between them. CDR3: CASRSDRTDTQYF. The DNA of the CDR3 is TGCGCCAGCAGATCCGACCGCACAGATACGCAGTATTTT. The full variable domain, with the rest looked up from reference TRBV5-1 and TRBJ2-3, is KAGVTQTPRYLIKTRGQQVTLSCSPISGHRSVSWYQQTPGQGLQFLFEYFSETQRNKGNFPGRFSGRQFSNSRSEMNVSTLELGDSALYLCASRSDRTDTQYFGPGTRLTVL.

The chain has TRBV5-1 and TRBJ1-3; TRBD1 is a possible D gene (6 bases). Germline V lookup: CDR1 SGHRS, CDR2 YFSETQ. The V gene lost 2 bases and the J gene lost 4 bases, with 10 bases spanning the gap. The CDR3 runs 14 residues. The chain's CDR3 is CASSFGQQGNTIYF. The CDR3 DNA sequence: TGCGCCAGCAGCTTCGGACAGCAAGGAAACACCATATATTTT.

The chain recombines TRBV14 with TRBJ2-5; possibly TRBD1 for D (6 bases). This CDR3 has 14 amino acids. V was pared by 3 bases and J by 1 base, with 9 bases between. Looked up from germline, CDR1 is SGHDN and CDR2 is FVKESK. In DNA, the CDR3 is TGTGCCAGCAGCCAGCAGGGGTTCCAAGAGACCCAGTACTTC. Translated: CASSQQGFQETQYF.

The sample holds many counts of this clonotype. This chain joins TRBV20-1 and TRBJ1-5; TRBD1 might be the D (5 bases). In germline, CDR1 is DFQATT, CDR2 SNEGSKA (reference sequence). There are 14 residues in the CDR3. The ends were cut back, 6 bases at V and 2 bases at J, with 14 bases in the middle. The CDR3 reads CSATSRVGNQPQHF. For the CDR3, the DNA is TGCAGTGCAACATCCAGGGTGGGCAATCAGCCCCAGCATTTT.

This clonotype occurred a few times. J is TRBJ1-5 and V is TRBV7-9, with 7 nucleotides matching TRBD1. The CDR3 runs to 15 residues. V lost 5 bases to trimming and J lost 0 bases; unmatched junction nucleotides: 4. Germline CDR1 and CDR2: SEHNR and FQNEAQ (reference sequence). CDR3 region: CASSMGQSSNQPQHF. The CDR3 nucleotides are TGTGCCAGCAGCATGGGACAGAGTAGCAATCAGCCCCAGCATTTT.

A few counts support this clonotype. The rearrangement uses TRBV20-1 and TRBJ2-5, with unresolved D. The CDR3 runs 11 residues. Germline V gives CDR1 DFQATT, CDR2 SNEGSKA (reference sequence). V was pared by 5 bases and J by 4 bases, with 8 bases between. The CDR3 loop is CSAVSGETQYF. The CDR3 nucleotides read TGCAGTGCTGTCTCCGGAGAGACCCAGTACTTC.

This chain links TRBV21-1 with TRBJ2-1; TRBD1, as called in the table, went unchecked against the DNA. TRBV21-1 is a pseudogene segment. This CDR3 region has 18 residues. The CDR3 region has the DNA TGTGCCAGCAGCAAAAGGCCCATCCCGGGACAGGAATACAATGAGCAGTTCTTC. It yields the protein CASSKRPIPGQEYNEQFF.

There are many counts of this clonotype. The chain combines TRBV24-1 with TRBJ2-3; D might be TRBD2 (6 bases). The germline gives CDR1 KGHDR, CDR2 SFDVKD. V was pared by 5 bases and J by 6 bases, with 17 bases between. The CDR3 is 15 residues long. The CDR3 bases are TGTGCCACCAGTGTTGCGGGGTACCCATCCGATACGCAGTATTTT. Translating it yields CATSVAGYPSDTQYF.

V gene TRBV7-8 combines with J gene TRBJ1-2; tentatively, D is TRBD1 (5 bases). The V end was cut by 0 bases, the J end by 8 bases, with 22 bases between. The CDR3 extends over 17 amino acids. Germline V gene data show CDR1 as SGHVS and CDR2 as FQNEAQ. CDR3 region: CASSLARRARVFQGYTF. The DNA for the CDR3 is TGTGCCAGCAGCTTAGCGCGCAGGGCACGGGTTTTTCAAGGCTACACCTTC.

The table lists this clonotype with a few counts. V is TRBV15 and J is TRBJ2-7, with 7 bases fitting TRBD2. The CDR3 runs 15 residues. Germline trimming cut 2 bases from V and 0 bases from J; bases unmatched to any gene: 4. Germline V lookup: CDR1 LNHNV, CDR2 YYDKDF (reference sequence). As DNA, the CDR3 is TGTGCCACCAGCAGATTTAGCGGGTCCTCCTACGAGCAGTACTTC. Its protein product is CATSRFSGSSYEQYF.

CDR3: CASSLPHRVNEQFF. In DNA, the CDR3 is TGTGCCAGCAGTTTACCCCACAGGGTAAATGAGCAGTTCTTC. This rearrangement joins TRBV12-3 or TRBV12-4 to TRBJ2-1, with a tentative D call TRBD1 (6 bases). CDR3 length equals 14 residues. The germline V and J ends were trimmed by 2 bases and 7 bases, with 12 bases remaining between them.

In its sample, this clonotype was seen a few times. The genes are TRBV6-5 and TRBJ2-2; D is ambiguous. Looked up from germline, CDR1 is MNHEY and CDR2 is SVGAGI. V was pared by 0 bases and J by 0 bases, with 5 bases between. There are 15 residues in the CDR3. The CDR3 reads CASSYSGPNTGELFF. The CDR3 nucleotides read TGTGCCAGCAGTTACTCAGGGCCGAACACCGGGGAGCTGTTTTTT.

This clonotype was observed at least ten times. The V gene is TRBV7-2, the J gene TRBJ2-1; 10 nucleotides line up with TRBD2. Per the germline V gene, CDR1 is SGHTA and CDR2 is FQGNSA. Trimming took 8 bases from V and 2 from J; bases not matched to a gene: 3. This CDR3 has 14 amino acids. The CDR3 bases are TGTGCCAGCTACAGCGGGGGGGCCTACAATGAGCAGTTCTTC. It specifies CASYSGGAYNEQFF.

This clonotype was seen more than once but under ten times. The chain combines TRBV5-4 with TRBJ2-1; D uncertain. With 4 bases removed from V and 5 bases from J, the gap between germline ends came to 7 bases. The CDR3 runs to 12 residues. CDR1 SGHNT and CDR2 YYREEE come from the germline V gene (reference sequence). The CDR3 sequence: CASSPVHNEQFF. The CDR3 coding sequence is TGTGCCAGCAGCCCCGTACACAATGAGCAGTTCTTC. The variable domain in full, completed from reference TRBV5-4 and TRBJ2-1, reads ETGVTQSPTHLIKTRGQQVTLRCSSQSGHNTVSWYQQALGQGPQFIFQYYREEENGRGNFPPRFSGLQFPNYSSELNVNALELDDSALYLCASSPVHNEQFFGPGTRLTVL.

This CDR3 reads CASKDSGTGELFF. The CDR3 DNA is TGTGCCAGCAAAGATAGCGGCACCGGGGAGCTGTTTTTT. The chain uses TRBV12-3 or TRBV12-4 and TRBJ2-2; D might be TRBD2 (6 bases). The CDR3 runs to 13 residues. V lost 7 bases and J 4 bases, leaving 10 bases between the germline ends.

The CDR3 region has the DNA TGCAGTGCTAGTTTGACATGGGGGGCTCTTGAGCAGTTCTTC. The encoded protein is CSASLTWGALEQFF. The chain combines TRBV20-1 with TRBJ2-1; D is possibly TRBD1 or TRBD2 (6 bases each). CDR1 and CDR2 from the germline V gene are DFQATT and SNEGSKA (reference sequence). This CDR3 contains 14 residues. Trimming left V 3 bases short and J 9 bases short, with 18 bases between.

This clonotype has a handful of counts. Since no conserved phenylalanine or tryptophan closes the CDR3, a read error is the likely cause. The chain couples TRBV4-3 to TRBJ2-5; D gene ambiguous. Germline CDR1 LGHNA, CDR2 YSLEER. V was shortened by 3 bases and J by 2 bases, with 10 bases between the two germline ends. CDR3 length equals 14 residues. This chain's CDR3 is CASSHSVQQETQYS. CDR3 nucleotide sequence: TGCGCCAGCAGCCATTCAGTACAACAAGAGACCCAGTACTCC.

CDR3 in amino acids: CASSQSARALSEQYF. The CDR3 DNA sequence: TGCGCCAGCAGCCAAAGTGCCAGGGCATTAAGCGAGCAGTACTTC. J is TRBJ2-7 and V is TRBV4-3, with D possibly matching TRBD1 (5 bases). The CDR3 spans 15 residues. V was clipped by 2 bases and J by 6 bases, with 17 bases between them. CDR1 is LGHNA, CDR2 YSLEER, per germline.

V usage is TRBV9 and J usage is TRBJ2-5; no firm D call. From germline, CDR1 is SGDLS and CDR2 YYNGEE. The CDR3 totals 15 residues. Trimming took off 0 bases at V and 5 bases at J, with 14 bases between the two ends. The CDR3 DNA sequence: TGTGCCAGCAGCGTAGCCTCTGCGTTTCGGGAGACCCAGTACTTC. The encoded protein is CASSVASAFRETQYF.

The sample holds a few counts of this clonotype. The chain's CDR3 is CSAARDRNYGYTF. The CDR3 DNA reads as TGCAGTGCTGCCCGGGACAGAAACTATGGCTACACCTTC. V usage is TRBV20-1 and J usage is TRBJ1-2; 7 bases match TRBD1. The ends lost 5 bases at V and 2 bases at J; junction bases unmatched: 5. The CDR3 has 13 amino acids. Per the germline V gene, CDR1 is DFQATT and CDR2 is SNEGSKA (reference sequence).

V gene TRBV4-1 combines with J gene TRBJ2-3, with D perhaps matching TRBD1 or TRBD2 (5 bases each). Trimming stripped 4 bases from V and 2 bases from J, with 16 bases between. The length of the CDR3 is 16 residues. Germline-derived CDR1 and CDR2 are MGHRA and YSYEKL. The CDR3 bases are TGCGCCAGCAGCCGAACTAGGGGACCCCTCACAGATACGCAGTATTTT. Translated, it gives CASSRTRGPLTDTQYF.

Here the CDR3 DNA reads TGTGCCAGCAGCCGTCCGTACGGGGAGACCCAGTACTTC. This sequence encodes CASSRPYGETQYF. The rearrangement joins TRBV7-8 to TRBJ2-5, with no clear D. Between the trimmed V and J ends, which lost 5 bases and 5 bases, there was a span of 12 bases. The germline V gene has CDR1 SGHVS and CDR2 FQNEAQ. The CDR3 is made up of 13 amino acids.